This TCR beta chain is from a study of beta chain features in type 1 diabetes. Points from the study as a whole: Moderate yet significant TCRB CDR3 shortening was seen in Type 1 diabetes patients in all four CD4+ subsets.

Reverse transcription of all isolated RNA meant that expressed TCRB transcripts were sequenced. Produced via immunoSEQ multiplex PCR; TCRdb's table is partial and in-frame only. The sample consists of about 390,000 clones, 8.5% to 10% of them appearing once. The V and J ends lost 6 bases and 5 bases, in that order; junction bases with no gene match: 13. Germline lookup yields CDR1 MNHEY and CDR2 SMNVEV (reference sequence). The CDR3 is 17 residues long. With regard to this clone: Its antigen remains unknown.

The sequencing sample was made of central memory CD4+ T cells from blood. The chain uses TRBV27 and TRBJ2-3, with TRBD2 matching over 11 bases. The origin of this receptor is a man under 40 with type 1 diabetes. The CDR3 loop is CASSPARLAGGGDTQYF. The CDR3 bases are TGTGCCAGCAGCCCAGCGAGGCTAGCGGGAGGCGGAGATACGCAGTATTTT.